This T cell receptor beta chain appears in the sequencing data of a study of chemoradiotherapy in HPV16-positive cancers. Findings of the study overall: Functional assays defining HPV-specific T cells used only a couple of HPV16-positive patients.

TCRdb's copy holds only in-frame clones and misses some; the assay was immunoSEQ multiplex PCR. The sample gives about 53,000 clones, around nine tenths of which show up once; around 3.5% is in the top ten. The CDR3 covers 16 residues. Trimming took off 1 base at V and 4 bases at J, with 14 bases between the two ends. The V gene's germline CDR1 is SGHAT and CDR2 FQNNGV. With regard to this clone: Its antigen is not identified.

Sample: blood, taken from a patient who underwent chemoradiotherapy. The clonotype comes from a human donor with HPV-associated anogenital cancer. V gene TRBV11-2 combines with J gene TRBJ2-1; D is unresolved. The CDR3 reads CASSLAGLTEYNEQFF. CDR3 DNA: TGTGCCAGCAGCTTAGCCGGCCTTACAGAGTACAATGAGCAGTTCTTC.